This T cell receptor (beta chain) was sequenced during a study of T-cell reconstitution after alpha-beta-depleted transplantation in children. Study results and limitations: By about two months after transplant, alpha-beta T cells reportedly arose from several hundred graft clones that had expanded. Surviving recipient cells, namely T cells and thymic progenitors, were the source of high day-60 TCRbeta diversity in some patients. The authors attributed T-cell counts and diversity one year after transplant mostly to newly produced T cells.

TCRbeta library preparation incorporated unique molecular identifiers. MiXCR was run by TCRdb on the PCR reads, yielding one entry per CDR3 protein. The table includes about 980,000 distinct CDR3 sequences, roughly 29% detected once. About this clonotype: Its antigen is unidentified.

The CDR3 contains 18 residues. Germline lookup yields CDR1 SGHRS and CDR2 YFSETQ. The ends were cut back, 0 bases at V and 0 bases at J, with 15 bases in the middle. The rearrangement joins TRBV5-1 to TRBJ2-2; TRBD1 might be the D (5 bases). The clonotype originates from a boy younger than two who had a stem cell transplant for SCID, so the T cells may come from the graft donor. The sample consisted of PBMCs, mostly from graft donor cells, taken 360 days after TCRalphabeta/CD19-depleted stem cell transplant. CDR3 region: CASSLEWADRPNTGELFF. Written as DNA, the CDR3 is TGCGCCAGCAGCTTGGAATGGGCCGACAGACCGAACACCGGGGAGCTGTTTTTT. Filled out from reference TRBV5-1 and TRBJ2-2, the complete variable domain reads KAGVTQTPRYLIKTRGQQVTLSCSPISGHRSVSWYQQTPGQGLQFLFEYFSETQRNKGNFPGRFSGRQFSNSRSEMNVSTLELGDSALYLCASSLEWADRPNTGELFFGEGSRLTVL.